This T cell receptor (beta chain) was captured by sequencing in a study of metastatic and nonmetastatic thyroid tumors (TCRdb year 2020). Looking at the study overall: The researchers compared repertoires between peripheral blood samples and tumor or nodule tissue samples from patients with malignant or benign thyroid disease.

With respect to this clone: This receptor's antigen is unknown. Per-base qualities were not stored, and no clone one base away is much larger.

The CDR3 covers 14 residues, taking in both the cysteine and the phenylalanine. The CDR3 DNA has 42 bases and is translated from base 1. V loses 5 bases at its end and J loses 7 bases; junction bases beyond the gene matches: 8. Library method: PCR. For sequencing, an Illumina HiSeq 4000 was employed. High-throughput sequencing was used to profile the CDR3 region of the TCR beta-chain in every patient. The authors' analysis ran thus. The researchers built a classifier to tell apart papillary thyroid cancer patients with distant metastasis, based on CDR3 differences among clinicopathological groups. The Shannon index was used to assess repertoire diversity, and the Morisita-Horn index was used to assess tumor-blood repertoire similarity. TCRdb passed the public sequencing reads through fastp at Q25 and MiXCR, retaining productive beta sequences. The V and J calls here are based on TCRdb, not the publication. This sample lists tens of thousands of clones; about 30% were detected once. The leading ten clones occupy around 32% of the sample.

No treatment had been received by any patient before thyroid surgery. Patient clinical samples collected from the early 2010s to the late 2010s were retrospectively analysed using T-cell receptor beta sequencing. General conclusions and limits of the study: In both blood and tumor samples, TCR beta diversity was reported to be significantly higher in malignant tumors than in benign nodules.

The TCR originated in a female donor with papillary thyroid cancer or a benign thyroid nodule (not recorded which). Some clones in this sample may be carry-over from other donors' samples. The chain uses TRBV12-3 or TRBV12-4 and TRBJ1-2, with 9 central nucleotides matching TRBD1. Sequencing was done on a sample of blood. This receptor carries the CDR3 CASSPAGTGFGYTF. The DNA sequence is given as TGTGCCAGCAGTCCTGCCGGGACAGGGTTTGGCTACACCTTC.